This TCR beta chain was documented in a study of blood T cell repertoires in COVID-19 (dated by TCRdb to about 2020). Some background on the complete study: Samples from collaborators originated in the United States, Italy and Spain and spanned both the acute and convalescent phases of COVID-19. The material from the prospective study consisted of cDNA or gDNA derived from T cells, B-cell-depleted T cells, or PBMCs. The dataset comprised deeply sampled blood TCRbeta repertoires from subjects exposed to, actively infected with, or recovered from COVID-19. The repertoires were made available in a free public database intended to serve as a resource for research on the immune response to SARS-CoV-2. The samples were drawn from two sources: the first 160 participants of the ongoing ImmuneRACE study, and 1,000 to 1,500 subjects contributed by 6 global collaborators. A de-identified subject ID, COVID-19 status, age in years and sex were almost always included in the sample metadata. HLA class I and class II types, where available, came from metadata supplied by the sample provider rather than from assay-based typing.

Collaborating institutions collected whole blood in K2EDTA tubes following their own protocols. For TCRbeta analysis, collaborator samples were shipped as frozen whole blood, as isolated PBMCs, or as DNA extracted from either sample type. TCRbeta CDR3 regions were amplified from genomic DNA using the immunoSEQ Assay, a bias-controlled multiplex PCR. In the source study's methods: Within the assay, amplification of reference gene primers was used to estimate how many nucleated cells each sample contained. To quantify the absolute abundance of each unique TCRbeta CDR3 rearrangement, sequence reads were collapsed and filtered. For each sample, productive Simpson clonality was calculated as the square root of Simpson's diversity index over productive rearrangements. TCRdb obtained this table from immuneACCESS and retained in-frame rearrangements with V and J assigned. These tables miss some clones; where compared with another copy, unresolved V genes account for less than half of the shortfall, and the remainder is unexplained. D and trimming come from the DNA, and the V and J calls and clone size come from that table. The sample includes about 380,000 clones, with approximately 81% observed a single time. The biggest ten clones account for roughly 3.4% of the sample.

In regard to this clone: This clone's antigen is unknown. The input lacks base qualities; no much larger clone sits a single base away.

Results and caveats for the whole study, not just this receptor: The quantity of clinical and demographic metadata differed by source and by participant and was supplied without curation.

The CDR3 contains 13 residues, cysteine and phenylalanine counted. Only the CDR3 portion is preserved as DNA: 39 bases, with reading frame beginning at the first base. After removal of 10 bases from V and 8 bases from J, the junction retains 9 bases not matched to a gene. Looking up the germline V gene (reference sequence) yields CDR1 MNHEY and CDR2 SMNVEV. The sequencing input was peripheral blood. The sequence links TRBV27 to TRBJ1-4; 8 of the junction bases match TRBD1. This clonotype was obtained from a woman under 30 with acute or convalescent COVID-19. Here is the DNA: TGTGCCACCTCACCCGGGACAGGAGAAAAACTGTTTTTT. Its product reads: CATSPGTGEKLFF. This CDR3, with the reference TRBV27 and TRBJ1-4 proteins standing in past its ends, gives the full variable domain EAQVTQNPRYLITVTGKKLTVTCSQNMNHEYMSWYRQDPGLGLRQIYYSMNVEVTDKGDVPEGYKVSRKEKRNFPLILESPSPNQTSLYFCATSPGTGEKLFFGSGTQLSVL.